The 16 T cell receptor beta chains in this list originate from one sample, sequenced in a study of blood T cell repertoires in COVID-19. Data came from immunoSEQ multiplex PCR; TCRdb stores just in-frame clones and leaves some out. Among roughly 120,000 clones listed, approximately 90% were seen once. Sample: peripheral blood. These receptors were taken from a human donor in a cohort sampled during active COVID-19.

The chain carries TRBV27 and TRBJ1-6, with TRBD1 as a possible D gene (6 bases). CDR1 MNHEY and CDR2 SMNVEV come from the germline V gene (reference sequence). CDR3 length: 13 amino acids. Trimming shortened V by 3 bases and J by 10 bases, and 10 bases separated the two germline ends. CDR3 residues: CASSFYRESPLHF. CDR3 nucleotide sequence: TGTGCCAGCAGTTTCTACAGGGAATCACCCCTCCACTTT.

The chain links TRBV10-1 to TRBJ2-3; possible D gene TRBD2, 5 bases. The V gene lost 9 bases and the J gene lost 1 base, with 8 bases spanning the gap. Germline V gene data show CDR1 as WNHNN and CDR2 as SYGVQD (reference sequence). This CDR3 contains 12 residues. CDR3 nucleotides: TGCGCCAGTAGCGTCGGCACAGATACGCAGTATTTT. Its translation: CASSVGTDTQYF.

The chain employs TRBV5-1 and TRBJ2-7; D remains ambiguous. Germline CDR1 is SGHRS and CDR2 is YFSETQ. This CDR3 region has 15 residues. V shed 3 bases and J shed 2 bases, with 15 bases lying between them. CDR3 in amino acids: CASSSSPLETYEQYF. The CDR3 DNA is TGCGCCAGCAGCTCGTCCCCCCTAGAGACCTACGAGCAGTACTTC.

V is TRBV5-6 and J is TRBJ2-3, with D possibly TRBD2 on 7 matching bases. The germline V and J ends were trimmed by 5 bases and 4 bases, with 11 bases remaining between them. In germline, CDR1 is SGHDT, CDR2 YYEEEE. This CDR3 region has 13 residues. The CDR3 nucleotides are TGTGCCAGCAGACAGGGACTATCAGATACGCAGTATTTT. It encodes CASRQGLSDTQYF.

The chain has TRBV19 and TRBJ1-1, with D unresolved. CDR1 is LNHDA, CDR2 SQIVND, per germline (reference sequence). V shed 3 bases and J shed 5 bases, with 13 bases lying between them. The CDR3 spans 14 residues. CDR3 region: CASSIGDEGTEAFF. The CDR3 DNA reads TGTGCCAGTAGTATTGGGGATGAGGGAACTGAAGCTTTCTTT.

The chain joins TRBV5-4 to TRBJ2-4; 10 nucleotides align to TRBD2. The CDR3 is made up of 20 amino acids. V shed 4 bases and J 0 bases; nucleotides not matched to a gene: 16. Germline lookup yields CDR1 SGHNT and CDR2 YYREEE (reference sequence). The CDR3 sequence: CASSTEAWLAGALAKNIQYF. The CDR3 DNA reads TGTGCCAGCAGCACGGAAGCATGGCTAGCGGGGGCCCTAGCCAAAAACATTCAGTACTTC.

Written as DNA, the CDR3 is TGTGCCAGCTCACAACCGGGACTAGCGGGAGGAGGCGGCACCGGGGAGCTGTTTTTT. This codes for CASSQPGLAGGGGTGELFF. V gene TRBV18 combines with J gene TRBJ2-2, with TRBD2 identical over 15 bases. The CDR3 loop spans 19 amino acids. Per germline, CDR1 KGHSH and CDR2 LQKENI. The V and J ends lost 4 bases and 4 bases, in that order; junction bases with no gene match: 10.

The chain recombines TRBV5-6 with TRBJ2-1; 11 bases match TRBD2. With 3 bases clipped from V and 4 bases from J, the junction kept 15 bases outside the gene matches. The CDR3 loop spans 19 amino acids. Per the germline V gene, CDR1 is SGHDT and CDR2 is YYEEEE. The CDR3 coding sequence is TGTGCCAGCAGCTCGGGAGTTCTGGGAAGACTAGCGGGGTACAATGAGCAGTTCTTC. It yields the protein CASSSGVLGRLAGYNEQFF.

The count of this clone is one. The chain is built from TRBV6-1 and TRBJ1-2, with 7 bases that match TRBD1. This CDR3 region has 14 residues. Germline V gives CDR1 MNHNS, CDR2 SASEGT. V trimming: 1 base; J trimming: 7 bases; junction bases outside the gene matches: 6. CDR3 bases: TGTGCCAGCAGTGAAGACAGGGGCTGGGGTGGCTACACCTTC. It translates to CASSEDRGWGGYTF.

As to this clone: Other DNA sequences within the sample encode an identical CDR3. CDR3 DNA: TGTGCCAGCAGCCCCACAGGGGGCGAAACCGGGGAGCTGTTTTTT. Translated: CASSPTGGETGELFF. V and J are TRBV6-2 or TRBV6-3 and TRBJ2-2; TRBD1 agrees at 9 bases. The CDR3 sequence is 15 residues long. Germline V lookup: CDR1 MNHEY, CDR2 SVGEGT. The V and J ends lost 6 bases and 5 bases, in that order; junction bases with no gene match: 7.

The CDR3 is CASIRNRDRGRRANEKLFF. CDR3 DNA sequence: TGTGCCAGCATCAGAAACCGGGACAGGGGGCGCAGGGCTAATGAAAAACTGTTTTTT. The chain recombines TRBV28 with TRBJ1-4; 12 bases are a match to TRBD1. The CDR3 is 19 amino acids. V was clipped by 7 bases and J by 3 bases; unmatched bases: 15. Germline loops: CDR1 MDHEN, CDR2 SYDVKM.

The rearrangement joins TRBV28 to TRBJ2-7, with 8 bases identical to TRBD1. Germline-derived CDR1 and CDR2 are MDHEN and SYDVKM. Unmatched junction bases numbered 14, after V lost 7 bases and J lost 3 bases. The CDR3 runs to 16 residues. The CDR3 bases are TGTGCCAGCACCGATCGGACAGGGCAGTTAAACTACGAGCAGTACTTC. This codes for CASTDRTGQLNYEQYF.

The chain has TRBV5-1 and TRBJ2-5, with 13 bases lining up with TRBD2. The ends lost 3 bases at V and 3 bases at J; junction bases unmatched: 5. The germline V gene has CDR1 SGHRS and CDR2 YFSETQ. The CDR3 consists of 16 residues. The CDR3 loop is CASSSLAGGPEETQYF. In DNA form, the CDR3 reads TGCGCCAGCAGCTCACTAGCGGGGGGGCCTGAAGAGACCCAGTACTTC.

The chain has TRBV27 and TRBJ2-7; D is uncertain. Trimming took 6 bases from V and 0 from J, leaving 9 bases between them. Per germline, CDR1 MNHEY and CDR2 SMNVEV (reference sequence). The CDR3 runs to 13 residues. The CDR3 sequence is CASSQRVSYEQYF. The DNA for the CDR3 is TGTGCCAGCAGCCAACGGGTCTCCTACGAGCAGTACTTC.

The V and J genes are TRBV14 and TRBJ2-2; 11 nucleotides match TRBD2. V lost 4 bases to trimming and J lost 6 bases; unmatched junction nucleotides: 4. The CDR3 loop spans 15 amino acids. Germline CDR1 SGHDN, CDR2 FVKESK. The CDR3 DNA follows: TGTGCCAGCAGCCCGACGGGACTAGCGGCCGGGGAGCTGTTTTTT. Residues: CASSPTGLAAGELFF.

This chain uses TRBV11-3 with TRBJ2-5; tentative D call: TRBD2 (6 bases). The germline gives CDR1 SGHNT, CDR2 YENEEA. The germline V and J ends were trimmed by 5 bases and 1 base, with 17 bases remaining between them. This CDR3 comprises 16 residues. The CDR3: CASSPGTLKAQETQYF. In DNA, the CDR3 is TGTGCCAGCAGCCCGGGGACTCTTAAAGCCCAAGAGACCCAGTACTTC.